Below, 4 T cell receptor gamma chains from the same sample are listed, as sequenced in a study of gammadelta T cells in human blood. TCRdb re-called clones from the RT-PCR reads using CATT. The sample includes about 20 gamma-chain clones. Sequencing was carried out using Vgamma9Vdelta2 gamma-delta T cells from cord blood. These receptors were collected from a newborn.

This clone is labeled hyperexpanded. Within the sample, other DNA sequences also encode this same CDR3. This chain joins TRGV9 and TRGJP. CDR1 and CDR2 from the germline V gene are GITISATS and ISYDGTV (reference sequence). The V segment lost 2 bases and the J segment 11 bases; nucleotides outside the gene matches: 3. This CDR3 has 14 residues. CDR3 sequence reads: CALWEGMGKKIKVF. Written as DNA, the CDR3 is TGTGCCTTGTGGGAGGGAATGGGCAAAAAAATCAAGGTATTT.

Turning to this clone: Compared with germline, one end of the junction differs, possibly owing to a read error. The chain recombines TRGV9 with TRGJP. The CDR3 is 14 residues long. The germline gives CDR1 GITISATS, CDR2 ISYDGTV (reference sequence). CDR3 protein: CAVWEGMGKKSKVF. The CDR3 DNA sequence: TGTGCCGTGTGGGAGGGAATGGGCAAAAAAAGCAAGGTATTT.

In regard to this clone: This sequence is one base from a far larger clone and is likely a read error. The rearrangement links TRGV9 to TRGJP. Germline CDR1 reads GITISATS; CDR2 reads ISYDGTV (reference sequence). There are 14 residues in the CDR3. CDR3 in amino acids: CALWEGMGKKSKVF. The CDR3 DNA sequence: TGTGCCTTGTGGGAGGGAATGGGCAAAAAAAGCAAGGTATTT.

With respect to this clone: A much more abundant neighbour one base away suggests this may be a read error. The rearrangement joins TRGV9 to TRGJP. Germline CDR1 and CDR2: GITISATS and ISYDGTV (reference sequence). The CDR3 is made up of 17 amino acids. In nucleotides, the CDR3 is TGTGCCTTGTGGGATCCCCAAGACGGGTTGGGCAAAAAAATCGAGGTATTT. As protein: CALWDPQDGLGKKIEVF.